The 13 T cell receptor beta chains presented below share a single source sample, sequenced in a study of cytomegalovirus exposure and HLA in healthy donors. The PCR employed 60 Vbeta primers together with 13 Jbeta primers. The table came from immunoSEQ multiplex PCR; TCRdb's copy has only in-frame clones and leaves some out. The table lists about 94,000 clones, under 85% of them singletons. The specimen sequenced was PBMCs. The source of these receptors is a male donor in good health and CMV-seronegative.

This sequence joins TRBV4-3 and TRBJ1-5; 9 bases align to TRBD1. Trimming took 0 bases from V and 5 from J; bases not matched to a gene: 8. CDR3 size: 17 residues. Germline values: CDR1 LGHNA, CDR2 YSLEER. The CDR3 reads CASSQDLGTGFDQPQHF. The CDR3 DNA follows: TGCGCCAGCAGCCAAGATTTGGGGACAGGGTTCGATCAGCCCCAGCATTTT.

CDR3 loop: CSVVVVRGRGDQETQYF. CDR3 nucleotides: TGCAGCGTTGTTGTAGTAAGGGGTCGCGGGGACCAAGAGACCCAGTACTTC. V is TRBV29-1 and J is TRBJ2-5; a weak D match, TRBD2 (6 bases). The length of the CDR3 is 17 residues. V was trimmed by 4 bases and J by 0 bases, leaving 21 bases between them. Germline V CDR1 and CDR2: SQVTM, ANQGSEA.

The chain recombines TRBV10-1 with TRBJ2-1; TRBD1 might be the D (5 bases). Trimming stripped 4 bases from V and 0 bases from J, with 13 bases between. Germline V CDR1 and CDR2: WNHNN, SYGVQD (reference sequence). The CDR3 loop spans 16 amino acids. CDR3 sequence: CASSGTQGTSYNEQFF. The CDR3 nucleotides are TGCGCCAGCAGTGGAACTCAGGGCACCTCCTACAATGAGCAGTTCTTC.

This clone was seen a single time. Here the CDR3 reads CASSLWGQGAGANYGYTF. CDR3 sequence (DNA): TGTGCCAGCAGTTTATGGGGACAGGGGGCCGGGGCCAACTATGGCTACACCTTC. This chain uses TRBV28 with TRBJ1-2; 12 bases line up with TRBD1. Germline CDR1 reads MDHEN; CDR2 reads SYDVKM. CDR3 length: 18 residues. V shed 0 bases, J shed 2 bases, and the junction held 7 bases outside the gene matches.

The CDR3 DNA reads as TGTGCCAGCAGCGTGGGGGGATCCCACGTCGGGGAGCTGTTTTTT. Encoded protein: CASSVGGSHVGELFF. The rearrangement joins TRBV9 to TRBJ2-2, with a tentative D call TRBD2 (6 bases). The CDR3 extends over 15 amino acids. V lost 2 bases and J 7 bases, leaving 15 bases between the germline ends. CDR1 is SGDLS, CDR2 YYNGEE, per germline. The entire variable domain, with the rest obtained from reference TRBV9 and TRBJ2-2, is as follows: DSGVTQTPKHLITATGQRVTLRCSPRSGDLSVYWYQQSLDQGLQFLIQYYNGEERAKGNILERFSAQQFPDLHSELNLSSLELGDSALYFCASSVGGSHVGELFFGEGSRLTVL.

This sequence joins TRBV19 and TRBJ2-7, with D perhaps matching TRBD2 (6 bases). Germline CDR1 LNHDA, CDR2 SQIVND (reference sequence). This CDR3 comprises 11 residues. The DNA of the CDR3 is TGTGGAGACCCGGGGGCCTACGAGCAGTACTTC. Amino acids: CGDPGAYEQYF.

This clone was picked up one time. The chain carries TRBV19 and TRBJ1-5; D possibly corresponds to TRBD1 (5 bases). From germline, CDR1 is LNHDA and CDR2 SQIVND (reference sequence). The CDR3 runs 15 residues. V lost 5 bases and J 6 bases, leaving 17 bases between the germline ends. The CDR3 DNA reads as TGTGCCAGTAGTCTGCCGCAGGGCTTCGCTCAGCCCCAGCATTTT. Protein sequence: CASSLPQGFAQPQHF.

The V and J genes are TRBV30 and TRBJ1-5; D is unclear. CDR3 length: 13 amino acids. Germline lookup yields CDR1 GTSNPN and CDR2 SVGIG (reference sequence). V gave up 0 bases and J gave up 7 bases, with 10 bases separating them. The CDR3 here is CAWSVGGAQPQHF. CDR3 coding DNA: TGTGCCTGGAGTGTTGGCGGAGCGCAGCCCCAGCATTTT. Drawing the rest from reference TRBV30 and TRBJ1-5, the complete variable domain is SQTIHQWPATLVQPVGSPLSLECTVEGTSNPNLYWYRQAAGRGLQLLFYSVGIGQISSEVPQNLSASRPQDRQFILSSKKLLLSDSGFYLCAWSVGGAQPQHFGDGTRLSIL.

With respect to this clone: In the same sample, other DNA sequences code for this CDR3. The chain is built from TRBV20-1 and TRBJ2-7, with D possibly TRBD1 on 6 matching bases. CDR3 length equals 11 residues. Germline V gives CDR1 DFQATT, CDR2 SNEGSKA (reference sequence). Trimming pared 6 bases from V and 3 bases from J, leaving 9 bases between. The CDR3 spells CSAHRVYEQYF. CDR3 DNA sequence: TGCAGTGCCCACAGGGTCTACGAGCAGTACTTC.

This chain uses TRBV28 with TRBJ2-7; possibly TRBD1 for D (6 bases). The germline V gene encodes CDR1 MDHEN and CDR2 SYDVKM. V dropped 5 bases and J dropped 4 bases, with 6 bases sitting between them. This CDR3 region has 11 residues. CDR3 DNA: TGTGCCAGCAGTACAGGGTACGAGCAGTACTTC. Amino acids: CASSTGYEQYF.

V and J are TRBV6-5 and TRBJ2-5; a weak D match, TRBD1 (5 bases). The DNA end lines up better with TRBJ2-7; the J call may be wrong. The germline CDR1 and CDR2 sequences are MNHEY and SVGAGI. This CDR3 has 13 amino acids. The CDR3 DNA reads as TGTGCCAGCAGTTACGTACAGGAGAGCGAGCAGTACTTC. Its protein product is CASSYVQESEQYF.

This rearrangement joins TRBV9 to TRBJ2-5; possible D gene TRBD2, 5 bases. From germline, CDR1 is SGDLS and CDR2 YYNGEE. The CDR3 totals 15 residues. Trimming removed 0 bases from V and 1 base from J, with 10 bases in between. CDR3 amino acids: CASSVGTLPQETQYF. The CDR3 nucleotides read TGTGCCAGCAGCGTAGGGACTCTCCCCCAAGAGACCCAGTACTTC.

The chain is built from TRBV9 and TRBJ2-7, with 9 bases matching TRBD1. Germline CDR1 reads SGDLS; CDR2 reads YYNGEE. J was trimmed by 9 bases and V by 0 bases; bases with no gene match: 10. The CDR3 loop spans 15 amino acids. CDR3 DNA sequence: TGTGCCAGCAGCGTAGAGGGACAGGGTGGGGGAGTGCAGTACTTC. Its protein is CASSVEGQGGGVQYF. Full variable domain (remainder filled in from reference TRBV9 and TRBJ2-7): DSGVTQTPKHLITATGQRVTLRCSPRSGDLSVYWYQQSLDQGLQFLIQYYNGEERAKGNILERFSAQQFPDLHSELNLSSLELGDSALYFCASSVEGQGGGVQYFGPGTRLTVT.